The 10 T cell receptor beta chains given below trace back to one sample, sequenced in a study of blood T cell repertoires in COVID-19. The protocol was immunoSEQ multiplex PCR, while the TCRdb copy is restricted to in-frame clones and leaves out a portion. The profile covers more than 85,000 clones, with about 80% appearing a single time and over 3.5% taken by the ten largest. The sample taken for sequencing was peripheral blood. The receptor source for this set is an elderly woman with acute or convalescent COVID-19.

V gene TRBV18 combines with J gene TRBJ2-3; D possibly corresponds to TRBD1 (6 bases). The germline V gene has CDR1 KGHSH and CDR2 LQKENI. The CDR3 spans 15 residues. The V gene lost 0 bases and the J gene lost 1 base, with 8 bases spanning the gap. CDR3 nucleotides: TGTGCCAGCTCACCACCAAACAGGGGCACAGATACGCAGTATTTT. Protein sequence: CASSPPNRGTDTQYF.

J is TRBJ2-1 and V is TRBV7-2, with D maybe TRBD2 (7 bases). The length of the CDR3 is 14 residues. The V end lost 9 bases, the J end lost 8 bases, and 20 bases lay between the germline ends. Germline loops: CDR1 SGHTA, CDR2 FQGNSA. The CDR3 loop reads CASRQGLAVDEQFF. The CDR3 coding sequence is TGTGCCAGTCGGCAGGGGCTAGCGGTGGATGAGCAGTTCTTC.

This rearrangement joins TRBV7-3 to TRBJ2-1; D might be TRBD1 (6 bases). The CDR3 length is 14 residues. Trimming left V 2 bases short and J 4 bases short, with 9 bases between. CDR1 and CDR2 from the germline V gene are SGHTA and FQGTGA. The CDR3 loop reads CASSLGQSYNEQFF. In DNA form, the CDR3 reads TGTGCCAGCAGCTTAGGACAGTCTTACAATGAGCAGTTCTTC.

The rearrangement links TRBV30 to TRBJ1-5; 7 bases align to TRBD1. V dropped 1 base and J dropped 1; count of bases not matched to a gene: 7. The CDR3 length is 16 residues. Germline assignment: CDR1 GTSNPN and CDR2 SVGIG (reference sequence). The CDR3 DNA is TGTGCCTGGAGTGGAGCAGGGGGGATGAGCAATCAGCCCCAGCATTTT. Amino acid sequence: CAWSGAGGMSNQPQHF.

This chain joins TRBV13 and TRBJ2-1, with TRBD2 identical over 11 bases. This CDR3 is built from 17 residues. Germline values: CDR1 PRHDT, CDR2 FYEKMQ (reference sequence). Trimming cost V 0 bases and J 0 bases; bases outside gene matches: 1. CDR3 bases: TGTGCCAGCAGCTTAGGCCTAGCGGGAGGCTCCTACAATGAGCAGTTCTTC. Translation: CASSLGLAGGSYNEQFF.

V is TRBV5-1 and J is TRBJ2-7; D is possibly TRBD1 (6 bases). V was trimmed by 0 bases and J by 5 bases, leaving 12 bases between them. CDR1 and CDR2 (germline): SGHRS, YFSETQ. This CDR3 has 14 residues. The DNA of the CDR3 is TGCGCCAGCAGCTTGGCCTCAGGGGACCACGAGCAGTACTTC. Amino acid sequence: CASSLASGDHEQYF.

Remarks on this clone: The sample has other DNA sequences that encode this CDR3 too. This chain connects TRBV5-1 to TRBJ2-1; 10 bases are a match to TRBD2. Germline values: CDR1 SGHRS, CDR2 YFSETQ. CDR3 length: 17 residues. The V gene end was trimmed by 0 bases and the J gene end by 2 bases; junction bases not matched to a gene: 5. CDR3 DNA sequence: TGCGCCAGCAGCTTGGTCGCTAGCGGGGGCGCCTACAATGAGCAGTTCTTC. Protein product: CASSLVASGGAYNEQFF.

The V gene is TRBV19, the J gene TRBJ1-1; tentatively, D is TRBD1 (5 bases). Germline loops: CDR1 LNHDA, CDR2 SQIVND (reference sequence). The CDR3 sequence is 15 residues long. The V and J ends lost 4 bases and 0 bases respectively, with 12 bases between them. CDR3 sequence reads: CASSRLWGVNTEAFF. In nucleotides, the CDR3 is TGTGCCAGTAGTAGATTGTGGGGCGTGAACACTGAAGCTTTCTTT.

Only a few counts were recorded for this clone. J is TRBJ1-2 and V is TRBV21-1; the table gives TRBD1 as D, unverified against the DNA. TRBV21-1 counts as a pseudogene. This CDR3 has 14 residues. CDR3 residues: CASSSLLGGYGYTF. In nucleotides, the CDR3 is TGTGCCAGCAGCTCCCTCCTAGGGGGCTATGGCTACACCTTC.

The rearrangement uses TRBV27 and TRBJ1-1; a weak D match, TRBD1 (5 bases). The CDR3 is made up of 16 amino acids. Germline loops: CDR1 MNHEY, CDR2 SMNVEV (reference sequence). V gave up 7 bases and J gave up 5 bases, with 23 bases separating them. The CDR3 DNA reads TGTGCCAGCACCAGGGCGGGGGGTTCCCTGGGAACTGAAGCTTTCTTT. This translates into CASTRAGGSLGTEAFF.